Following are 14 T cell receptor beta chains from one sample sequenced in a study of shared clonotypes between healthy human individuals. TCRdb's table, derived via immunoSEQ multiplex PCR, lists solely in-frame clones and lacks some. This table holds approximately 1,500,000 clones, approximately 98% found once. Sequencing input: naive CD4+ T cells sorted from blood. Noted subset: CD45RA+ positively selected. Receptors were obtained from a young man in good health.

The chain couples TRBV6-1 to TRBJ2-7, with a weak D call TRBD1 (6 bases). Between the trimmed V and J ends, which lost 10 bases and 2 bases, there was a span of 15 bases. CDR1 is MNHNS, CDR2 SASEGT, per germline. The CDR3 extends over 13 amino acids. The CDR3 coding sequence is TGTGCCAACACGACAGGTGCTACCTACGAGCAGTACTTC. It yields the protein CANTTGATYEQYF.

The J gene is TRBJ1-2, the V gene TRBV10-2; tentative D call: TRBD1 (5 bases). Trimming removed 3 bases from V and 6 bases from J, with 11 bases in between. Germline-derived CDR1 and CDR2 are WSHSY and SAAADI. The CDR3 contains 13 residues. This chain's CDR3 is CASSDRGENGYTF. The CDR3 DNA follows: TGCGCCAGCAGTGACCGGGGGGAAAATGGCTACACCTTC.

The rearrangement joins TRBV11-3 to TRBJ1-3; D is ambiguous. This CDR3 has 14 residues. V dropped 5 bases and J dropped 0 bases, with 8 bases sitting between them. Germline V gene lookup returns CDR1 SGHNT and CDR2 YENEEA. DNA for the CDR3: TGTGCCAGCAGCCACGGGGACTCTGGAAACACCATATATTTT. Residues: CASSHGDSGNTIYF.

The chain joins TRBV7-9 to TRBJ1-2; 9 positions agree with TRBD1. Germline CDR1 is SEHNR and CDR2 is FQNEAQ (reference sequence). With 5 bases clipped from V and 1 base from J, the junction kept 14 bases outside the gene matches. The CDR3 sequence is 18 residues long. The CDR3: CASSPPRDRAPINYGYTF. The DNA of the CDR3 is TGTGCCAGCAGCCCACCCCGGGACAGGGCGCCAATTAACTATGGCTACACCTTC.

V is TRBV29-1 and J is TRBJ2-1; D is perhaps TRBD1 (6 bases). CDR3 length: 14 amino acids. V dropped 7 bases and J dropped 12 bases, with 25 bases sitting between them. Germline CDR1 reads SQVTM; CDR2 reads ANQGSEA. Here the CDR3 DNA reads TGCAGCGCGGCAACAGGGATGGGTGTTATGGGGCAGTTCTTC. Translated: CSAATGMGVMGQFF.

Points on this clone: An end of the junction differs from the germline gene, which may be a read error. The chain uses TRBV7-7 and TRBJ2-7, with a tentative D call TRBD1 (6 bases). The CDR3 contains 16 residues. CDR1 is SSHAT, CDR2 FNYEAQ, per germline (reference sequence). The CDR3 sequence: CASSLLFTGTTYEQYF. The DNA for the CDR3 is TGTGCTAGCAGCTTACTTTTCACCGGGACAACCTACGAGCAGTACTTC.

A single count supports this clone. The CDR3 reads CASSLVGPIFTVSASSPVRTQYF. CDR3 nucleotide sequence: TGCGCCAGCAGCTTGGTAGGACCGATTTTTACGGTTTCGGCGTCAAGTCCGGTAAGGACCCAGTACTTC. This chain links TRBV5-1 with TRBJ2-5, with D unclear. From germline, CDR1 is SGHRS and CDR2 YFSETQ. The CDR3 sequence is 23 residues long. Trimming removed 0 bases at V and 7 bases at J, with 40 bases between.

The CDR3 nucleotides are TGCGCCAGCAGCTCCCGCCCCTTTGAGACCCAGTACTTC. It specifies CASSSRPFETQYF. The V call is TRBV4-3, the J call TRBJ2-5; D is undetermined. The CDR3 is made up of 13 amino acids. The V gene lost 5 bases and the J gene lost 5 bases, with 12 bases spanning the gap. CDR1 and CDR2 (germline): LGHNA, YSLEER.

The rearrangement uses TRBV19 and TRBJ2-7; unclear D gene. The germline V gene encodes CDR1 LNHDA and CDR2 SQIVND (reference sequence). CDR3 length: 17 amino acids. V lost 3 bases, J lost 1 base, and 19 bases lay in between. In DNA form, the CDR3 reads TGTGCCAGTAGTATTGCCCTCAGACTCCCCCGATCCTACGAGCAGTACTTC. It yields the protein CASSIALRLPRSYEQYF.

The chain joins TRBV29-1 to TRBJ2-7; D might be TRBD2 (6 bases). Trimming removed 4 bases at V and 2 bases at J, with 18 bases between. Germline CDR1 SQVTM, CDR2 ANQGSEA. The CDR3 spans 15 residues. The CDR3 region is CSVVSGLDPPYEQYF. CDR3 nucleotide sequence: TGCAGCGTTGTAAGCGGGCTAGACCCTCCCTACGAGCAGTACTTC.

The chain recombines TRBV7-2 with TRBJ2-5, with D tentatively TRBD2 (6 bases). Germline values: CDR1 SGHTA, CDR2 FQGNSA. The CDR3 totals 16 residues. V shed 2 bases and J shed 1 base, with 14 bases lying between them. CDR3 in DNA: TGTGCCAGCAGCTTATCTGGGAGCGGGTTCCAAGAGACCCAGTACTTC. Encoded protein: CASSLSGSGFQETQYF.

The gene calls are TRBV7-2 and TRBJ2-1; either TRBD1 or TRBD2 may fit D (5 bases each). The CDR3 covers 14 residues. Per germline, CDR1 SGHTA and CDR2 FQGNSA. V was clipped by 6 bases and J by 3 bases, with 12 bases between them. The CDR3 loop reads CASRGVVGYNEQFF. The CDR3 DNA sequence: TGTGCCAGCAGGGGGGTGGTTGGCTACAATGAGCAGTTCTTC.

The chain joins TRBV2 to TRBJ1-5, with a weak D call TRBD1 (6 bases). This CDR3 has 16 amino acids. The germline CDR1 and CDR2 sequences are SNHLY and FYNNEI. Deletions cut 4 bases from V and 1 base from J, with 14 bases between. The CDR3 DNA sequence: TGTGCCAGCAGTGCGCACGGGGGGGCGAGCAATCAGCCCCAGCATTTT. Amino acid sequence: CASSAHGGASNQPQHF.

This chain connects TRBV6-5 to TRBJ2-7, with 15 bases matching TRBD2. The CDR3 is made up of 15 amino acids. CDR1 is MNHEY, CDR2 SVGAGI, per germline. The ends lost 6 bases at V and 7 bases at J; junction bases unmatched: 7. CDR3 coding DNA: TGTGCCAGCAGACCGGGGACTAGCGGGAGGAGAGAGCAGTACTTC. It encodes CASRPGTSGRREQYF.